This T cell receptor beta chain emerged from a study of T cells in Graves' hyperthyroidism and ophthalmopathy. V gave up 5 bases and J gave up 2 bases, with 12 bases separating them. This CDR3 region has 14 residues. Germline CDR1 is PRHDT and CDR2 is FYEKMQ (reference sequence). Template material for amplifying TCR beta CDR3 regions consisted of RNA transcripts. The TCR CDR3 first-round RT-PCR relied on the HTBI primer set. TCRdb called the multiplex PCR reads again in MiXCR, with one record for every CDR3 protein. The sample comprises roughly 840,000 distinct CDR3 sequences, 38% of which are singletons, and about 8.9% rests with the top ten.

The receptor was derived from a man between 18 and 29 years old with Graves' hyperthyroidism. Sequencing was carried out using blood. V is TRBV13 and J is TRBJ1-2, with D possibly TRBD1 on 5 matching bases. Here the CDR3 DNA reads TGTGCCAGCAGCCTGGGACGGAACAACTATGGCTACACCTTC. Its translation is CASSLGRNNYGYTF. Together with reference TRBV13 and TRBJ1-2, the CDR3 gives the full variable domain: AAGVIQSPRHLIKEKRETATLKCYPIPRHDTVYWYQQGPGQDPQFLISFYEKMQSDKGSIPDRFSAQQFSDYHSELNMSSLELGDSALYFCASSLGRNNYGYTFGSGTRLTVV.